This T cell receptor beta chain was obtained from a study of cytomegalovirus exposure and HLA in healthy donors (dated by TCRdb to the late 2010s). For the wider study: An earlier analysis of roughly 500 of the donors reported 250 to 350 Gb of sequence data and 117 million unique TCR beta sequences obtained from 180 million or so T cells. In an earlier analysis of 587 of the donors, high-throughput TCR beta sequencing was used to judge whether each TCR beta V gene segment behaved as functional or pseudogenic. Across about 370 genotyped donors of the cohort, an average of 235,054 unique TCR beta nucleotide sequences per donor were sequenced, and approximately 19% of those sequences were non-productive. A later genetic analysis took genome-wide SNP genotypes for about three fifths of the 666 donors and used that subset as a discovery cohort. The study combined high-throughput TCR immunosequencing, statistical association of individual TCRs with disease status, and machine learning to predict cytomegalovirus infection status. Rather than drawing on any new phenotypic data, the later analysis identified candidate immune exposures from TCR beta sequences and the way those sequences occurred across donors. Of the roughly 390 genotyped donors, approximately 83% fell in the genetic ancestry cluster associated with self-reported Caucasian donors. In addition to the first cohort of hundreds of subjects, a separate validation cohort of 120 different subjects was used. To study patterns of TCR occurrence, a later analysis re-analyzed previously published TCR beta repertoires from hundreds of donors and added high-resolution HLA genotyping. Around 320 gigabases of sequencing data and approximately 80 million unique TCR sequences were included in an early release covering roughly 600 HLA-typed donors. Class I and class II HLA loci were covered by the typing at four-digit resolution. Donor age, sex, ethnicity and CMV serostatus were compiled together with the repertoire data. Several DR-DQ haplotypes were handled as single units for association and clustering because linkage in the cohort was strong. Typing coverage differed by locus: A, B, C, DRB1 and DQB1 were typed in about 629-630 donors, DQA1 in 522, DPA1 in approximately 610, and DPB1 in 472. Every discovery cohort repertoire had been produced on one sequencing platform. The study used immunosequencing to profile the T cell repertoires of under 700 subjects and linked those repertoires to cytomegalovirus serostatus. The study aimed to test whether signatures of past pathogen exposure could be identified by cataloging public T cell receptors.

The cohort comprised several hundred healthy bone marrow donors. At the time of sampling, every cohort member was nominally healthy, though immune exposures that went unrecorded were likely present. The donor was CMV seronegative and was included in the group of a few hundred seronegative cohort members. Each donor provided a peripheral blood sample, and peripheral blood mononuclear cells were used for TCR beta sequencing. Genomic DNA extraction from the blood cell samples was performed with the Qiagen DNeasy Blood Extraction Kit. Concerning this clone itself: Its cognate antigen has yet to be identified. Base qualities are missing; no much larger clone stands one base away.

On the study overall, not on this receptor specifically: In a later genetic analysis, fewer N-insertions in productive TCRs were reported among donors in an Asian-associated ancestry cluster than the approximately 670-donor mean. Cytomegalovirus status was reported to be diagnosed by the classifier with high specificity and sensitivity in both the original and validation cohorts. Across donors, most TCR sequences were observed very rarely, whereas some public TCRs were present in many individuals. In a later analysis, some 18,000 TCR beta sequences were associated with specific HLA alleles at a false discovery rate of 0.05. Roughly uniform sequencing depth across donors was assumed in presence/absence analyses, although this assumption may not hold. When HLA alleles, especially DR and DQ, strongly co-occurred, attributing TCR associations to individual alleles was difficult. Three of the identified cytomegalovirus-associated TCR beta chains were confirmed in vitro to be specific for cytomegalovirus antigens. According to a later analysis, most CMV-associated TCR beta chains appeared to be HLA-restricted, and the HLA associations seemed to be driven largely by CMV exposure. In a later genetic analysis, a missense DCLRE1C variant was associated with V-gene and J-gene trimming of TCR beta chains, and the association was replicated in an independent cohort. A further reported finding was that TCR beta sequences accurately predicted the HLA-A and HLA-B alleles for most subjects in the first cohort. The sequencing pipeline was judged likely to have produced a cluster of highly shared sequence variants as a technical artifact. Several of the top co-occurrence clusters appeared to be linked to parvovirus B19, influenza, CMV and Epstein-Barr virus, according to a later analysis. In an earlier analysis of approximately 590 of the donors, most TCR beta V segments were observed in productive rearrangements about 87% or about 30% of the time, broadly matching IMGT annotations. In a later analysis, HLA-associated TCR beta chains showed more clonal expansion and lower generation probabilities than non-associated chains that were equally common. Because counts were too low, about 15 rarely observed V segments, including chromosome 9 orphons, were left out of the earlier analysis of some 600 of the donors. The authors suggested that the approach could potentially be extended to other disease states and immunological phenotypes. In a later analysis, TCR association rates were found to vary across HLA loci, with the most associated TCRs seen for DRB1 alleles and the fewest for HLA-C alleles. The cohort was sequenced for TCR beta chains only, and without alpha or paired-chain data the features that could be detected were limited. The study gave a list of 150 to 200 TCR beta chains associated with cytomegalovirus. Linkage disequilibrium might explain the correlated functional status among segregating V segments, but an unknown experimental factor could not be excluded. Immune exposure information for the cohort was limited to CMV serostatus. Because HLA typing was unavailable for some donors at each locus, only the typed subset was used in association tests.

The method was the immunoSEQ multiplex PCR assay. For the multiplex PCR, a mixture combining 60 forward primers for TCR Vbeta segments and 13 reverse primers for TCR Jbeta segments was used. The CDR3 region of rearranged TCR beta genes was amplified from genomic DNA by a multiplex PCR assay. Amplified TCR beta libraries were sequenced as 87-base-pair reads on the Illumina HiSeq System. In the source study's methods: Across the 700 or so repertoires, a later analysis counted approximately 83 million unique TCR beta chains, some 11 million of which were shared by at least two donors. A nearest-neighbor algorithm error-corrected the raw reads and collapsed the reads into unique sequences, merging closely related sequences to remove PCR and sequencing errors. Alignment of CDR3 sequences to IMGT reference sequences was used to assign V, D and J gene segments. For a sequence to be retained, a match of at least six nucleotides was required to both a V gene segment and a J gene segment. Rearrangements were classified as productive when the CDR3 lacked stop codons and remained in frame with V and J, and all other rearrangements were classified as non-productive. Following IMGT convention, CDR3 was defined as the stretch from the second conserved V-encoded cysteine up to the conserved J-encoded phenylalanine. In an earlier analysis of some 550 of the donors, sequences lacking an unambiguous match to a single V gene segment were excluded. In an earlier analysis of 450 to 750 of the donors, a V segment was called functional when productive rearrangements were above 56.7%, and segregating when the standard deviation between donors exceeded 5%. A statistical classification framework was built for diagnosing cytomegalovirus status from the catalog of TCR beta chain sequences. A later analysis assigned V and J genes by comparing TCR nucleotide sequences with IMGT/GENE-DB human TR gene sequences. In a later analysis, CDR3 sequences and most-parsimonious VDJ recombination scenarios were assigned using the TCRdist pipeline. In a later analysis, each TCR beta chain was defined by its CDR3 amino acid sequence together with its V-gene family, and reads lacking a unique V-gene family were excluded. To address suspected cross-contamination and a sequencing artifact, a later analysis removed roughly 640 highly shared, low-generation-probability nucleotide sequences. In a later analysis, a clonal expansion index for each public chain was calculated from normalized within-repertoire ranks of inferred template counts. In a later analysis, generation probabilities were computed using a VDJ recombination model fitted to out-of-frame rearrangements, and the results were checked against IGoR. Hypergeometric tests were used in a later analysis to score TCR-TCR, TCR-HLA and TCR-CMV co-occurrence, with a repertoire-size bias correction applied to the TCR pairs. In a later analysis, false discovery rates were estimated by permuting HLA or CMV assignments 20 times. In a later analysis, co-occurring TCRs were grouped with DBSCAN, and TCRdist sequence similarity was added when clustering was performed within HLA-allele-positive subsets. Repertoires with fewer than 30,000 or more than 120,000 public chains were left out of co-occurrence clustering, as were about five repertoires with anomalous nucleotide sharing. The table comes from immuneACCESS by way of TCRdb, which keeps in-frame sequences with V and J called. Part of the clones is missing from these tables; in studies checked, under half for an unresolved V gene and the rest for unknown reasons. That table supplies the V and J calls and clone size; D and trimming were determined from the DNA. In all, the sample holds 150,000 to 200,000 clones, and roughly four fifths of those were seen once. The ten largest clones add up to more than 1.5% of the sample.

Sequencing was done on a sample of PBMCs. This TCR came from a man aged 18 to 30 in good health and CMV-seronegative.

Read as DNA, the sequence is TGTGCCAGCAGCTTAGAGGCAGGGAACTATGGCTACACCTTC. Translated, this is CASSLEAGNYGYTF. The sequence is built from TRBV7-2 and TRBJ1-2; TRBD1 is a weak D gene call, 5 bases matching. The CDR3 covers 14 residues, taking in both the cysteine and the phenylalanine. Only the CDR3 part of the read is kept: 42 bases, read in frame from the first base. Trimming costs V 1 base and J 2 bases, and their ends lie 8 bases apart. From the germline V gene, CDR1 is SGHTA and CDR2 is FQGNSA.